These 13 T cell receptor beta chains were all obtained from the same sample, sequenced in a study of control samples from healthy donors and cancer patients. The assay was immunoSEQ multiplex PCR, and TCRdb's table has in-frame clones only and misses some. The table shows more than 75,000 clones, with around 84% occurring only once. Sequencing was done on a sample of PBMCs. These receptors originate from a man between 65 and 85 years old with lung cancer.

The V call is TRBV10-1, the J call TRBJ2-3; D may be TRBD1 (5 bases). The CDR3 loop spans 15 amino acids. Between the trimmed V and J ends, which lost 3 bases and 3 bases, there was a span of 13 bases. Germline V gene lookup returns CDR1 WNHNN and CDR2 SYGVQD (reference sequence). Here the CDR3 reads CASSEGHLKTDTQYF. The CDR3 DNA is TGCGCCAGCAGTGAAGGACATCTAAAAACAGATACGCAGTATTTT.

A few counts support this clone. The V and J genes are TRBV24-1 and TRBJ2-2; 7 bases are shared with TRBD1. The CDR3 is 16 residues long. CDR1 is KGHDR, CDR2 SFDVKD, per germline. The V segment lost 5 bases and the J segment 4 bases; nucleotides outside the gene matches: 9. Written as DNA, the CDR3 is TGTGCCACCAGTGTTCCTCGACAGGGTGGCACCGGGGAGCTGTTTTTT. It codes for CATSVPRQGGTGELFF.

This clone was found once. J is TRBJ1-1 and V is TRBV12-3 or TRBV12-4; 7 bases are shared with TRBD1. This CDR3 has 12 residues. With V trimmed by 4 bases and J by 11 bases, 7 bases remained unmatched. This chain's CDR3 is CASSSGQAHAFF. The DNA of the CDR3 is TGTGCCAGCAGTTCCGGACAGGCACATGCTTTCTTT.

The CDR3 DNA is TGTGCCAGTAGTCGAGGAGAAGTTAATCAGCCCCAGCATTTT. Its translation is CASSRGEVNQPQHF. The gene calls are TRBV19 and TRBJ1-5; D ambiguous. The germline V gene encodes CDR1 LNHDA and CDR2 SQIVND (reference sequence). V shed 5 bases and J shed 4 bases, with 12 bases lying between them. The CDR3 is 14 amino acids.

The chain joins TRBV4-2 to TRBJ2-3; 11 bases agree with TRBD2. There are 16 residues in the CDR3. Germline loops: CDR1 LGHNA, CDR2 YNFKEQ. The ends lost 2 bases at V and 5 bases at J; junction bases unmatched: 6. The CDR3 bases are TGTGCCAGCAGCCAACATAGCGGGGGGGCCGAAGATACGCAGTATTTT. It codes for CASSQHSGGAEDTQYF.

The V call is TRBV19, the J call TRBJ1-5; no clear D. This CDR3 is built from 15 residues. Trimming pared 5 bases from V and 0 bases from J, leaving 11 bases between. From germline, CDR1 is LNHDA and CDR2 SQIVND (reference sequence). DNA for the CDR3: TGTGCCAGTAGTCAACAAGCTAATAGCAATCAGCCCCAGCATTTT. Amino acid sequence: CASSQQANSNQPQHF.

The chain links TRBV9 to TRBJ1-3, with D perhaps matching TRBD1 (6 bases). V lost 0 bases and J 4 bases, leaving 20 bases between the germline ends. Per germline, CDR1 SGDLS and CDR2 YYNGEE. This CDR3 region has 18 residues. The CDR3 here is CASSVDPRAGAGGNTIYF. The CDR3 DNA is TGTGCCAGCAGCGTAGATCCACGGGCAGGGGCAGGAGGAAACACCATATATTTT.

Concerning this clone itself: The junction departs from germline at one end; a sequencing error may be responsible. This sequence joins TRBV7-7 and TRBJ2-5; 10 bases map to TRBD2. The CDR3 sequence is 16 residues long. Germline values: CDR1 SSHAT, CDR2 FNYEAQ (reference sequence). CDR3 coding DNA: TGTGCTAGCAGCTTAGCGGAGCGGGGGGGCCGGGAGACCCAGTACTTC. Its translation: CASSLAERGGRETQYF. The full variable domain, completed using reference TRBV7-7 and TRBJ2-5, is GAGVSQSPRYKVTKRGQDVTLRCDPISSHATLYWYQQALGQGPEFLTYFNYEAQPDKSGLPSDRFSAERPEGSISTLTIQRTEQRDSAMYRCASSLAERGGRETQYFGPGTRLLVL.

J is TRBJ2-7 and V is TRBV11-2; D not resolved. Germline V gene sequence: CDR1 SGHAT, CDR2 FQNNGV. The CDR3 sequence is 15 residues long. V dropped 0 bases and J dropped 3 bases, with 12 bases sitting between them. The CDR3 region is CASSLESLTYYEQYF. The DNA for the CDR3 is TGTGCCAGCAGCTTAGAGAGCCTAACCTACTACGAGCAGTACTTC. Full variable domain (outside the CDR3, taken from reference TRBV11-2 and TRBJ2-7): EAGVAQSPRYKIIEKRQSVAFWCNPISGHATLYWYQQILGQGPKLLIQFQNNGVVDDSQLPKDRFSAERLKGVDSTLKIQPAKLEDSAVYLCASSLESLTYYEQYFGPGTRLTVT.

The chain recombines TRBV23-1 with TRBJ1-6; TRBD1 matches at 9 bases. TRBV23-1 is identified as an open reading frame with a role that is uncertain. There are 16 residues in the CDR3. The trim removed 0 bases at V and 9 bases at J, leaving 6 bases unmatched. The DNA for the CDR3 is TGCGCCAGCAGTCAATCTAGGACAGGGGCTGGTTCACCCCTCCACTTT. It is translated as CASSQSRTGAGSPLHF.

The V and J genes are TRBV30 and TRBJ1-5; no clear D. V shed 0 bases and J shed 7 bases, with 13 bases lying between them. Looked up from germline, CDR1 is GTSNPN and CDR2 is SVGIG (reference sequence). The CDR3 covers 14 residues. CDR3: CAWSVGLRFQPQHF. CDR3 nucleotide sequence: TGTGCCTGGAGTGTAGGCCTCAGGTTCCAGCCCCAGCATTTT. Variable domain in full (rest from reference TRBV30 and TRBJ1-5): SQTIHQWPATLVQPVGSPLSLECTVEGTSNPNLYWYRQAAGRGLQLLFYSVGIGQISSEVPQNLSASRPQDRQFILSSKKLLLSDSGFYLCAWSVGLRFQPQHFGDGTRLSIL.

The chain's CDR3 is CAWTLTGIIYGYTF. The CDR3 bases are TGTGCCTGGACCCTGACAGGGATAATCTATGGCTACACCTTC. The chain links TRBV30 to TRBJ1-2; 7 nucleotides line up with TRBD1. The germline V gene encodes CDR1 GTSNPN and CDR2 SVGIG (reference sequence). The CDR3 is made up of 14 amino acids. Germline trimming cut 4 bases from V and 4 bases from J; bases unmatched to any gene: 9. The whole variable domain, remainder taken from reference TRBV30 and TRBJ1-2, is SQTIHQWPATLVQPVGSPLSLECTVEGTSNPNLYWYRQAAGRGLQLLFYSVGIGQISSEVPQNLSASRPQDRQFILSSKKLLLSDSGFYLCAWTLTGIIYGYTFGSGTRLTVV.

The chain links TRBV9 to TRBJ2-7; D is possibly TRBD2 (6 bases). The germline CDR1 and CDR2 sequences are SGDLS and YYNGEE. The CDR3 runs to 15 residues. The V gene lost 0 bases and the J gene lost 2 bases, with 12 bases spanning the gap. This CDR3 is CASSVGAGSPYEQYF. The CDR3 DNA is TGTGCCAGCAGCGTAGGGGCGGGGAGCCCCTACGAGCAGTACTTC.